The T cell receptor (beta chain) under discussion was sequenced for a study of cytomegalovirus exposure and HLA in healthy donors. General study results and limits: With further analysis later on, most CMV-associated TCR beta chains appeared HLA-restricted. TCR beta chain V- and J-gene trimming was linked, in a later analysis, to a missense variant in DCLRE1C. Cytomegalovirus-associated TCR beta chains were listed, numbering more than 150.

Notes on this clone: Antigen: not known.

The CDR3 contains 15 residues. Germline CDR1 is SGHTA and CDR2 is FQGNSA. The junction had 8 bases not matched to a gene; V was cut back by 2 bases and J by 5 bases. It was with 60 Vbeta and 13 Jbeta primers that the PCR ran. Clones were read by immunoSEQ multiplex PCR, and TCRdb kept only the in-frame ones, dropping some. The sample has roughly 200,000 clones, around 79% seen once; the top ten hold 3.5% to 5%. The receptor comes from a woman in her twenties or thirties in good health and CMV-seropositive. The sequencing input was PBMCs. The gene calls are TRBV7-2 and TRBJ2-7, with TRBD1 matching 8 bases. The CDR3 DNA follows: TGTGCCAGCAGCTTAATGACAGGGGTAGGCGACGAGCAGTACTTC. This translates into CASSLMTGVGDEQYF.